These 15 T cell receptor beta chains were all obtained from the same sample, sequenced in a study of cytomegalovirus exposure and HLA in healthy donors. TCRdb keeps only in-frame clones here, not all; method: immunoSEQ multiplex PCR. Here the sample spans more than 50,000 clones, roughly 90% being singletons. The sample comprised PBMCs. The receptors shown here come from a woman under 40 in good health and CMV-seronegative.

The chain combines TRBV27 with TRBJ2-7, with 11 bases matching TRBD1. Trimming at V came to 8 bases and at J to 4 bases, leaving 22 bases not matched to a gene. This CDR3 is built from 19 residues. Germline V gives CDR1 MNHEY, CDR2 SMNVEV (reference sequence). CDR3 region: CASSTSGTGGTGEIYEQYF. The DNA for the CDR3 is TGTGCCAGCTCAACGTCCGGGACAGGGGGGACAGGAGAGATATACGAGCAGTACTTC.

This chain links TRBV7-9 with TRBJ1-5; D may be TRBD1 (6 bases). The germline gives CDR1 SEHNR, CDR2 FQNEAQ (reference sequence). Between the trimmed V and J ends, which lost 4 bases and 4 bases, there was a span of 20 bases. The CDR3 is 17 residues long. In DNA, the CDR3 is TGTGCCAGCAGCTGGGGGGAGGGGGACGGATTAAATCAGCCCCAGCATTTT. The encoded protein is CASSWGEGDGLNQPQHF.

The rearrangement uses TRBV29-1 and TRBJ1-4; D is ambiguous. The germline CDR1 and CDR2 sequences are SQVTM and ANQGSEA. The CDR3 runs to 10 residues. V was pared by 7 bases and J by 7 bases, with 7 bases between. The CDR3 DNA reads as TGCAGCGGATACAGTGAAAAACTGTTTTTT. This gives the protein CSGYSEKLFF.

This clone was recorded only once. The chain links TRBV14 to TRBJ2-1; the match to TRBD1 covers 9 bases. V dropped 1 base and J dropped 7; count of bases not matched to a gene: 11. CDR1 SGHDN and CDR2 FVKESK come from the germline V gene. The CDR3 contains 17 residues. The CDR3 protein is CASSQATGTGYLNEQFF. In DNA, the CDR3 is TGTGCCAGCAGCCAAGCAACCGGGACAGGGTATCTAAATGAGCAGTTCTTC. The full variable domain, its missing parts supplied by reference TRBV14 and TRBJ2-1, is EAGVTQFPSHSVIEKGQTVTLRCDPISGHDNLYWYRRVMGKEIKFLLHFVKESKQDESGMPNNRFLAERTGGTYSTLKVQPAELEDSGVYFCASSQATGTGYLNEQFFGPGTRLTVL.

The rearrangement uses TRBV2 and TRBJ2-5, with TRBD2 matching 13 bases. Germline CDR1 and CDR2: SNHLY and FYNNEI. V shed 4 bases, J shed 4 bases, and the junction held 3 bases outside the gene matches. This CDR3 is built from 15 residues. The CDR3 spells CASSVGLAGVETQYF. In nucleotides, the CDR3 is TGTGCCAGCAGTGTAGGACTAGCGGGAGTAGAGACCCAGTACTTC.

Of note for this clone: Other DNA sequences of this sample code for an identical CDR3. The gene calls are TRBV18 and TRBJ2-1; TRBD2 might be the D (6 bases). Deletions cut 3 bases from V and 3 bases from J, with 9 bases between. This CDR3 has 14 residues. CDR1 and CDR2 from the germline V gene are KGHSH and LQKENI. DNA of the CDR3: TGTGCCAGCTCACCGGCCGGGGGCTACAATGAGCAGTTCTTC. Translating it yields CASSPAGGYNEQFF.

This chain connects TRBV9 to TRBJ1-1, with a possible D match to TRBD1 (5 bases). V was cut by 0 bases and J by 4 bases, with 7 bases left in between. The CDR3 is 13 amino acids. CDR1 SGDLS and CDR2 YYNGEE come from the germline V gene. CDR3 region: CASSVGGFTEAFF. Here the CDR3 DNA reads TGTGCCAGCAGCGTAGGGGGCTTCACTGAAGCTTTCTTT.

This clone was seen only a few times. The chain is built from TRBV11-3 and TRBJ2-1, with D possibly being TRBD1 (6 bases). The CDR3 totals 15 residues. Trimming cost V 2 bases and J 7 bases, with 15 bases left between them. Germline V gives CDR1 SGHNT, CDR2 YENEEA. CDR3 sequence (DNA): TGTGCCAGCAGCTTAACCCAGCAGGGGCTAAATGAGCAGTTCTTC. Protein product: CASSLTQQGLNEQFF.

J is TRBJ1-4 and V is TRBV10-1, with D unclear. Trimming removed 2 bases from V and 11 bases from J, with 9 bases in between. In germline, CDR1 is WNHNN, CDR2 SYGVQD (reference sequence). The CDR3 runs to 12 residues. The DNA for the CDR3 is TGCGCCAGCAGTGAGATCTCCCCGAAACTGTTTTTT. It specifies CASSEISPKLFF.

This sequence joins TRBV19 and TRBJ1-5, with D unresolved. This CDR3 has 12 residues. Trimming stripped 6 bases from V and 3 bases from J, with 6 bases between. The germline V gene has CDR1 LNHDA and CDR2 SQIVND (reference sequence). This CDR3 reads CASRSFNQPQHF. The CDR3 DNA sequence: TGTGCCAGTAGGAGTTTCAATCAGCCCCAGCATTTT.

The rearrangement links TRBV7-9 to TRBJ2-2, with D perhaps matching TRBD2 (5 bases). V dropped 6 bases and J dropped 1 base, with 9 bases sitting between them. Germline V gene data show CDR1 as SEHNR and CDR2 as FQNEAQ (reference sequence). This CDR3 has 14 residues. CDR3 DNA: TGTGCCAGCAGGACTATCCAGAACACCGGGGAGCTGTTTTTT. It is translated as CASRTIQNTGELFF.

In DNA, the CDR3 is TGTGCCAGTAGTAGGGCGAACAAAGAGACCCAGTACTTC. Encoded protein: CASSRANKETQYF. The chain combines TRBV19 with TRBJ2-5; unclear D gene. Looked up from germline, CDR1 is LNHDA and CDR2 is SQIVND (reference sequence). The CDR3 is 13 amino acids. Trimming took 4 bases from V and 3 from J, leaving 9 bases between them.

This chain connects TRBV6-6 to TRBJ2-1; the D is unclear. CDR3 length: 11 amino acids. V lost 5 bases and J 9 bases, leaving 8 bases between the germline ends. Germline CDR1 is MNHNY and CDR2 is SVGAGI (reference sequence). Written as DNA, the CDR3 is TGTGCCAGCAGTCTACAGAGTGAGCAGTTCTTC. As protein: CASSLQSEQFF.

This sequence joins TRBV27 and TRBJ2-1, with TRBD2 identical over 11 bases. Per the germline V gene, CDR1 is MNHEY and CDR2 is SMNVEV (reference sequence). The CDR3 runs 18 residues. V was pared by 7 bases and J by 8 bases, with 19 bases of the junction left unmatched. The CDR3 loop is CASILRVVGSGRADEQFF. The CDR3 DNA reads TGTGCCAGCATCCTTCGGGTGGTGGGTAGCGGGAGGGCCGATGAGCAGTTCTTC.

The chain is built from TRBV27 and TRBJ2-7; 10 bases agree with TRBD1. With V trimmed by 2 bases and J by 6 bases, 7 bases remained unmatched. The germline CDR1 and CDR2 sequences are MNHEY and SMNVEV (reference sequence). This CDR3 contains 15 residues. CDR3 in amino acids: CASSLMSGTGAEQYF. The DNA of the CDR3 is TGTGCCAGCAGTTTAATGAGCGGGACAGGGGCCGAGCAGTACTTC.